Presented here are 18 T cell receptor beta chains from one specimen sequenced in a study of T cell responses to AZD1222 COVID-19 vaccine. TCRdb's table, derived via immunoSEQ multiplex PCR, lists solely in-frame clones and lacks some. The sample includes 120,000 to 150,000 clones, roughly 88% of them seen just once. The sample was peripheral blood, taken 28 days after the second dose of the MenACWY control vaccine. These TCRs come from an adult who received the MenACWY meningococcal vaccine as a control.

This clone was seen a single time. The chain is built from TRBV18 and TRBJ1-1; D might be TRBD1 (5 bases). The germline CDR1 and CDR2 sequences are KGHSH and LQKENI. The CDR3 covers 16 residues. V was shortened by 0 bases and J by 5 bases, with 16 bases between the two germline ends. The CDR3 protein is CASSPPGAGWRTEAFF. The CDR3 DNA sequence: TGTGCCAGCTCACCACCTGGGGCAGGGTGGAGGACTGAAGCTTTCTTT.

The chain couples TRBV5-1 to TRBJ2-2; 12 bases are shared with TRBD2. Germline CDR1 reads SGHRS; CDR2 reads YFSETQ. Germline trimming cut 1 base from V and 3 bases from J; bases unmatched to any gene: 4. The CDR3 runs to 17 residues. The CDR3 region is CASSLNLAGGYTGELFF. The DNA for the CDR3 is TGCGCCAGCAGCTTGAACCTAGCGGGAGGGTACACCGGGGAGCTGTTTTTT. Complete variable domain (other parts from reference TRBV5-1 and TRBJ2-2): KAGVTQTPRYLIKTRGQQVTLSCSPISGHRSVSWYQQTPGQGLQFLFEYFSETQRNKGNFPGRFSGRQFSNSRSEMNVSTLELGDSALYLCASSLNLAGGYTGELFFGEGSRLTVL.

For the CDR3, the DNA is TGTGCCAGCAGCCCGCCCGGAGGGGGGACTTACGAGCAGTACTTC. Translation: CASSPPGGGTYEQYF. The gene calls are TRBV7-9 and TRBJ2-7; D might be TRBD1 or TRBD2, each matching 6 bases. This CDR3 has 15 residues. Trimming shortened V by 5 bases and J by 4 bases, and 18 bases separated the two germline ends. The germline gives CDR1 SEHNR, CDR2 FQNEAQ (reference sequence).

The rearrangement links TRBV4-2 to TRBJ2-1; no clear D gene. Trimming shortened V by 0 bases and J by 0 bases, and 6 bases separated the two germline ends. Germline CDR1 reads LGHNA; CDR2 reads YNFKEQ. This CDR3 has 15 amino acids. CDR3 protein: CASSQELSSYNEQFF. The CDR3 DNA sequence: TGTGCCAGCAGCCAAGAATTAAGCTCCTACAATGAGCAGTTCTTC.

The rearrangement joins TRBV15 to TRBJ2-3, with 11 bases identical to TRBD2. This CDR3 has 13 residues. The ends lost 8 bases at V and 5 bases at J; junction bases unmatched: 3. In germline, CDR1 is LNHNV, CDR2 YYDKDF (reference sequence). The CDR3 region is CATSSGGQDTQYF. CDR3 nucleotides: TGTGCCACCTCTAGCGGGGGGCAAGATACGCAGTATTTT.

The rearrangement links TRBV10-3 to TRBJ2-1; maybe TRBD1 (5 bases). V lost 6 bases and J 0 bases, leaving 12 bases between the germline ends. Germline V gene lookup returns CDR1 ENHRY and CDR2 SYGVKD. CDR3 length equals 15 residues. CDR3 residues: CAIRTDRSSYNEQFF. CDR3 bases: TGTGCCATCAGAACCGACAGAAGCTCCTACAATGAGCAGTTCTTC.

The J gene is TRBJ1-5, the V gene TRBV3-1 (or the pseudogene TRBV3-2); D unresolved. The germline gives CDR1 LGHDT, CDR2 YNNKEL (reference sequence). V was pared by 1 base and J by 3 bases, with 7 bases between. CDR3 size: 14 residues. In DNA, the CDR3 is TGTGCCAGCAGCCAAGGACGGAACAATCAGCCCCAGCATTTT. This encodes CASSQGRNNQPQHF.

The V and J genes are TRBV19 and TRBJ2-1; 11 bases fit TRBD2. The CDR3 consists of 14 residues. The junction had 8 bases not matched to a gene; V was cut back by 9 bases and J by 7 bases. Germline CDR1 is LNHDA and CDR2 is SQIVND (reference sequence). CDR3 residues: CASSTSGISNEQFF. The CDR3 coding sequence is TGTGCCAGCTCGACTAGCGGGATCAGTAATGAGCAGTTCTTC.

In its sample, this clone was seen once. The rearrangement links TRBV4-3 to TRBJ2-1; TRBD2 matches 8 bases. This CDR3 has 14 amino acids. The V gene's germline CDR1 is LGHNA and CDR2 YSLEER. V shed 3 bases, J shed 11 bases, and the junction held 9 bases outside the gene matches. The CDR3 region is CASSQERGSPKQFF. As DNA, the CDR3 is TGCGCCAGCAGCCAGGAGCGGGGGTCCCCAAAGCAGTTCTTC.

This chain uses TRBV2 with TRBJ1-3; D gene ambiguous. CDR3 length: 13 residues. The germline gives CDR1 SNHLY, CDR2 FYNNEI. Between the trimmed V and J ends, which lost 4 bases and 2 bases, there was a span of 6 bases. The CDR3 loop reads CASSVVTGNTIYF. DNA of the CDR3: TGTGCCAGCAGTGTGGTAACTGGAAACACCATATATTTT.

J is TRBJ1-1 and V is TRBV14; D gene ambiguous. V lost 2 bases and J 3 bases, leaving 7 bases between the germline ends. Germline CDR1 SGHDN, CDR2 FVKESK. This CDR3 is built from 13 residues. The CDR3 DNA sequence: TGTGCCAGCAGCCAATCCGTATACACTGAAGCTTTCTTT. Encoded protein: CASSQSVYTEAFF.

The rearrangement joins TRBV25-1 to TRBJ1-1; D ambiguous. V lost 2 bases, J lost 1 base, and 2 bases lay in between. This CDR3 spans 12 amino acids. Germline lookup yields CDR1 MGHDK and CDR2 SYGVNS. The CDR3 is CASSEPNTEAFF. Written as DNA, the CDR3 is TGTGCCAGCAGTGAACCGAACACTGAAGCTTTCTTT.

The rearrangement uses TRBV7-8 and TRBJ2-3; TRBD2 aligns across 10 bases. The J segment lost 6 bases and the V segment lost 2 bases, leaving 17 bases of the junction unmatched. CDR1 is SGHVS and CDR2 is FQNEAQ in the germline V gene. This CDR3 is 19 amino acids long. CDR3 in amino acids: CASSLTGTSASVSRDTQYF. The CDR3 DNA follows: TGTGCCAGCAGCTTAACCGGGACTAGCGCATCTGTGTCTCGTGATACGCAGTATTTT.

V gene TRBV19 combines with J gene TRBJ1-5; 9 nucleotides match TRBD1. Trimming at V came to 4 bases and at J to 4 bases, leaving 11 bases not matched to a gene. This CDR3 is 17 amino acids long. From germline, CDR1 is LNHDA and CDR2 SQIVND (reference sequence). CDR3 coding DNA: TGTGCCAGTAGTAAGCTGGGACAGGGTTACGGGAATCAGCCCCAGCATTTT. Translating it yields CASSKLGQGYGNQPQHF.

This chain connects TRBV11-2 to TRBJ1-1, with TRBD1 matching over 8 bases. CDR1 SGHAT and CDR2 FQNNGV come from the germline V gene. This CDR3 comprises 15 residues. V shed 5 bases, J shed 0 bases, and the junction held 5 bases outside the gene matches. The CDR3 DNA is TGTGCCAGCAGCGCACGACAGGGGTTGAACACTGAAGCTTTCTTT. It yields the protein CASSARQGLNTEAFF.

The rearrangement links TRBV24-1 to TRBJ2-1; D not resolved. The CDR3 is 14 residues long. The germline gives CDR1 KGHDR, CDR2 SFDVKD. Trimming stripped 5 bases from V and 2 bases from J, with 9 bases between. The CDR3 reads CATSVIGPYNEQFF. In DNA form, the CDR3 reads TGTGCCACCAGTGTCATAGGCCCCTACAATGAGCAGTTCTTC.

The V call is TRBV18, the J call TRBJ1-2; D is unresolved. The CDR3 is 14 residues long. V dropped 4 bases and J dropped 5 bases, with 14 bases sitting between them. Germline CDR1 reads KGHSH; CDR2 reads LQKENI. The CDR3 nucleotides are TGTGCCAGCTCACTTCCTCAGGCATCTTATGGCTACACCTTC. This translates into CASSLPQASYGYTF.

This clone was picked up a small number of times. V usage is TRBV5-8 and J usage is TRBJ1-2; D is unclear. Germline CDR1 and CDR2: SGHTS and YDEGEE. The CDR3 length is 16 residues. V lost 4 bases, J lost 0 bases, and 16 bases lay in between. CDR3 loop: CASSPYFIGPNYGYTF. DNA of the CDR3: TGTGCCAGCAGCCCCTATTTTATCGGGCCTAACTATGGCTACACCTTC.